These 19 T cell receptor beta chains came from one sample sequenced in a study of T cell changes during pregnancy in multiple sclerosis. Method: immunoSEQ multiplex PCR; TCRdb's copy keeps in-frame clones and lacks some. The sample lists around 50,000 clones, 90% to 95% seen once, with about 4.5% in the top ten. Sequences were derived from CD8+ T cells from peripheral blood mononuclear cells, sampled in the first trimester of pregnancy. Every receptor here comes from a female donor with multiple sclerosis, enrolled in a pregnancy study.

The chain combines TRBV4-2 with TRBJ1-4; D not certain. V dropped 1 base and J dropped 7 bases, with 7 bases sitting between them. There are 13 residues in the CDR3. The germline V gene has CDR1 LGHNA and CDR2 YNFKEQ. CDR3: CASSQGEVEKLFF. CDR3 in DNA: TGTGCCAGCAGCCAAGGTGAGGTTGAAAAACTGTTTTTT.

The V call is TRBV6-1, the J call TRBJ2-5; D is possibly TRBD2 (6 bases). CDR1 is MNHNS, CDR2 SASEGT, per germline. V was shortened by 2 bases and J by 6 bases, with 19 bases between the two germline ends. The CDR3 runs to 16 residues. The CDR3 sequence: CASSETLEGGGKTQYF. CDR3 sequence (DNA): TGTGCCAGCAGTGAAACGCTAGAGGGAGGAGGAAAGACCCAGTACTTC.

For this clone: The germline gene is not matched at one end of the junction; a read error may be the cause. The chain carries TRBV19 and TRBJ1-2, with D possibly TRBD1 on 6 matching bases. The CDR3 runs to 13 residues. In germline, CDR1 is LNHDA, CDR2 SQIVND (reference sequence). CDR3 nucleotides: TGTGCCAGTAGTATGTATTTGGACAGCTCCCCCTTGTTC. Translating it yields CASSMYLDSSPLF.

The chain combines TRBV9 with TRBJ2-7; 7 bases fit TRBD1. This CDR3 spans 14 amino acids. Germline lookup yields CDR1 SGDLS and CDR2 YYNGEE. J gave up 6 bases and V 0 bases, and 6 bases lay outside the gene matches. CDR3 in DNA: TGTGCCAGCAGCGTAGTGGAGACAGGGCCCGAGCAGTACTTC. Its protein is CASSVVETGPEQYF. Using reference TRBV9 and TRBJ2-7 for the parts outside the CDR3, the full variable domain is DSGVTQTPKHLITATGQRVTLRCSPRSGDLSVYWYQQSLDQGLQFLIQYYNGEERAKGNILERFSAQQFPDLHSELNLSSLELGDSALYFCASSVVETGPEQYFGPGTRLTVT.

The chain couples TRBV9 to TRBJ1-3; D may be TRBD1 (6 bases). CDR1 is SGDLS and CDR2 is YYNGEE in the germline V gene. CDR3 length equals 16 residues. V gave up 0 bases and J gave up 0 bases, with 10 bases separating them. The CDR3 region is CASSVEGGSSGNTIYF. CDR3 in DNA: TGTGCCAGCAGCGTAGAGGGGGGGAGCTCTGGAAACACCATATATTTT.

The CDR3 DNA reads TGTGCCAGCAGTAAGACAGCGAGCAATCAGCCCCAGCATTTT. Its translation is CASSKTASNQPQHF. This chain uses TRBV6-1 with TRBJ1-5; possible D gene TRBD1, 5 bases. Germline V gene data show CDR1 as MNHNS and CDR2 as SASEGT. This CDR3 is 14 amino acids long. Trimming shortened V by 5 bases and J by 1 base, and 9 bases separated the two germline ends.

The chain uses TRBV7-2 and TRBJ2-7; 10 bases align to TRBD2. There are 13 residues in the CDR3. Germline V CDR1 and CDR2: SGHTA, FQGNSA. The V and J ends lost 5 bases and 5 bases, in that order; junction bases with no gene match: 3. In DNA, the CDR3 is TGTGCCAGCAGCAGCGGGGGGGGGAACGAGCAGTACTTC. The encoded protein is CASSSGGGNEQYF.

J is TRBJ2-3 and V is TRBV29-1, with no clear D. Trimming stripped 5 bases from V and 0 bases from J, with 12 bases between. The CDR3 loop spans 14 amino acids. In germline, CDR1 is SQVTM, CDR2 ANQGSEA. The CDR3 bases are TGCAGCGTTATGGCGGAGTATAGCACAGATACGCAGTATTTT. Amino acid sequence: CSVMAEYSTDTQYF.

The chain recombines TRBV27 with TRBJ1-2, with TRBD1 matching over 7 bases. CDR1 is MNHEY and CDR2 is SMNVEV in the germline V gene (reference sequence). This CDR3 contains 13 residues. V lost 4 bases to trimming and J lost 7 bases; unmatched junction nucleotides: 6. In DNA, the CDR3 is TGTGCCAGCAGTTCGGGGAACAGGGGTGGCTACACCTTC. It yields the protein CASSSGNRGGYTF.

This chain connects TRBV7-2 to TRBJ2-7; D gene uncertain. Germline-derived CDR1 and CDR2 are SGHTA and FQGNSA. CDR3 length: 15 amino acids. The V end lost 2 bases, the J end lost 0 bases, and 11 bases lay between the germline ends. In nucleotides, the CDR3 is TGTGCCAGCAGCTTACCGCTACTCACCTCCTACGAGCAGTACTTC. Translation gives CASSLPLLTSYEQYF. The variable domain in full, completed from reference TRBV7-2 and TRBJ2-7, reads GAGVSQSPSNKVTEKGKDVELRCDPISGHTALYWYRQSLGQGLEFLIYFQGNSAPDKSGLPSDRFSAERTGGSVSTLTIQRTQQEDSAVYLCASSLPLLTSYEQYFGPGTRLTVT.

This clone was detected only once. The genes are TRBV27 and TRBJ1-6; the D gene is possibly TRBD1 (5 bases). The CDR3 runs to 15 residues. Trimming removed 2 bases at V and 6 bases at J, with 11 bases between. Germline CDR1 is MNHEY and CDR2 is SMNVEV (reference sequence). CDR3 amino acids: CASSLVGQINSPLHF. The CDR3 DNA is TGTGCCAGCAGTTTAGTGGGGCAGATTAATTCACCCCTCCACTTT.

The rearrangement links TRBV25-1 to TRBJ1-1; D remains unclear. Trimming pared 4 bases from V and 5 bases from J, leaving 8 bases between. The V gene's germline CDR1 is MGHDK and CDR2 SYGVNS. The CDR3 is 12 amino acids. CDR3 amino acids: CASSGARTEAFF. The CDR3 DNA follows: TGTGCCAGCAGTGGGGCAAGGACTGAAGCTTTCTTT.

V usage is TRBV6-5 and J usage is TRBJ2-7; 11 bases are a match to TRBD1. The CDR3 runs to 14 residues. V shed 4 bases, J shed 6 bases, and the junction held 5 bases outside the gene matches. The germline gives CDR1 MNHEY, CDR2 SVGAGI. The CDR3: CASSFGQGAIEQYF. The CDR3 nucleotides are TGTGCCAGCAGTTTCGGACAGGGGGCGATCGAGCAGTACTTC.

This clone has just one count. The CDR3, as DNA: TGTGCCAGCAGCTCGCCCGGACTAGCGTCCTACGAGCAGTACTTC. This translates into CASSSPGLASYEQYF. J is TRBJ2-7 and V is TRBV7-9; TRBD2 aligns across 9 bases. CDR3 length: 15 residues. Germline assignment: CDR1 SEHNR and CDR2 FQNEAQ (reference sequence). Germline trimming cut 4 bases from V and 1 base from J; bases unmatched to any gene: 5.

The chain combines TRBV5-1 with TRBJ2-1; 11 bases are shared with TRBD2. V trimming: 1 base; J trimming: 1 base; junction bases outside the gene matches: 4. The CDR3 runs to 17 residues. Germline lookup yields CDR1 SGHRS and CDR2 YFSETQ. The CDR3: CASSLTSGSSSYNEQFF. Written as DNA, the CDR3 is TGCGCCAGCAGCTTGACTAGCGGGAGTAGTTCCTACAATGAGCAGTTCTTC.

This chain connects TRBV7-6 to TRBJ1-1, with 8 bases aligning to TRBD1. The germline V gene encodes CDR1 SGHVS and CDR2 FNYEAQ. The CDR3 is made up of 15 amino acids. Trimming cost V 1 base and J 5 bases; bases outside gene matches: 6. Written as DNA, the CDR3 is TGTGCCAGCAGCTTAGTGGGGCAGGGGGCAACTGAAGCTTTCTTT. Amino acid sequence: CASSLVGQGATEAFF.

The chain links TRBV28 to TRBJ2-1; D is possibly TRBD1 (5 bases). This CDR3 has 13 residues. Germline V CDR1 and CDR2: MDHEN, SYDVKM. The V end was cut by 6 bases, the J end by 4 bases, with 10 bases between. Written as DNA, the CDR3 is TGTGCCAGCAGCAAGACAGTGTACAATGAGCAGTTCTTC. It translates to CASSKTVYNEQFF.

The V call is TRBV6-5, the J call TRBJ1-1; TRBD1 might be the D (6 bases). The V and J ends lost 6 bases and 0 bases respectively, with 11 bases between them. The CDR3 spans 14 residues. Germline V lookup: CDR1 MNHEY, CDR2 SVGAGI. The CDR3 spells CASRETGLNTEAFF. The DNA of the CDR3 is TGTGCCAGCAGAGAGACAGGTTTGAACACTGAAGCTTTCTTT.

CDR3 DNA sequence: TGTGCCAGCAGCTCCGAGAGCGGGGCGGGGGCAGATACGCAGTATTTT. Translation: CASSSESGAGADTQYF. This chain uses TRBV5-4 with TRBJ2-3; 7 bases match TRBD2. Unmatched junction bases numbered 11, after V lost 3 bases and J lost 4 bases. This CDR3 has 16 amino acids. The germline V gene encodes CDR1 SGHNT and CDR2 YYREEE (reference sequence).